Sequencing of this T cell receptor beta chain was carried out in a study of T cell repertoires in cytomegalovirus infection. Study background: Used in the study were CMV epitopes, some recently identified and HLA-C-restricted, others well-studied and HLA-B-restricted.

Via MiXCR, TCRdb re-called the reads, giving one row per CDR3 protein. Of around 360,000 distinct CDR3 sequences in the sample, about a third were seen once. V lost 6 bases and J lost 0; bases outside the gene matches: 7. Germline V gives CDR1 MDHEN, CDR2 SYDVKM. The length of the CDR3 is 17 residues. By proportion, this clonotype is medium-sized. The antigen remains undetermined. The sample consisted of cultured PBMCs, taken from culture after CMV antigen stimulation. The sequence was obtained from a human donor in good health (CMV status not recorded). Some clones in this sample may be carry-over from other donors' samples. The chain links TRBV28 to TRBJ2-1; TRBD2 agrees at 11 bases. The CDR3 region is CASRPSGGKISYNEQFF. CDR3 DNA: TGTGCCAGCAGACCTAGCGGGGGGAAGATCTCCTACAATGAGCAGTTCTTC.